The text below deals with one T cell receptor (beta chain). The antigen is unknown. Germline V gives CDR1 LGHNA, CDR2 YSLEER. The V end lost 2 bases, the J end lost 3 bases, and 17 bases lay between the germline ends. This CDR3 has 16 residues. This sample is part of a study of identical twins. Study results and caveats: Zero-insertion results could be subject to partial confounding by invariant MAIT and iNKT cells. Out-of-frame alpha sequences shared by twins showed excess low generation probability.

MiXCR, run by TCRdb on the 5' RACE reads, gives a single entry per CDR3 protein. The sample records 500,000 or so distinct CDR3 sequences, around 14% being singletons. Separately, the same data were catalogued under a study of yellow fever vaccine responses in identical twins.

V usage is TRBV4-3 and J usage is TRBJ2-7; D is unresolved. Sequenced: CD4+ T cells sorted from blood. The origin of this receptor is a woman aged 18-35 years in good health. The CDR3 DNA is TGCGCCAGCAGCCAAAGTTGGGGAATCAAAAACTACGAGCAGTACTTC. Translating it yields CASSQSWGIKNYEQYF.